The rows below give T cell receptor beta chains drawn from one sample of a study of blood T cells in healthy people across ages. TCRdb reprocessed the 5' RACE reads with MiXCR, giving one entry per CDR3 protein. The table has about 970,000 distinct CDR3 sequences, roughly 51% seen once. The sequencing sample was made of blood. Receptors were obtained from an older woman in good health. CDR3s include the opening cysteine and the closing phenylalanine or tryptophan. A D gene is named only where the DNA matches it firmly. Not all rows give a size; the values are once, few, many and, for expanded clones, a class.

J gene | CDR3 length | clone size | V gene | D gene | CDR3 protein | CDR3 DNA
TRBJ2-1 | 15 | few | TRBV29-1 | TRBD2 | CSVGGGGLGRNEQFF | TGCAGCGTTGGAGGCGGGGGGCTCGGCCGGAATGAGCAGTTCTTC
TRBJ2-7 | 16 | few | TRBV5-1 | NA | CASSRRQEIRTYEQYF | TGCGCCAGCAGCCGGCGGCAGGAAATCAGGACCTACGAGCAGTACTTC
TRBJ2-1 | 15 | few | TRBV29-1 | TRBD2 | CSVAGLAGVFNEQFF | TGCAGCGTCGCGGGACTAGCGGGAGTATTCAATGAGCAGTTCTTC
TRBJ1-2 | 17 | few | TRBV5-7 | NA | CASSSKGSGPTNYGYTF | TGTGCCAGCAGCTCCAAGGGGAGCGGACCAACTAACTATGGCTACACCTTC
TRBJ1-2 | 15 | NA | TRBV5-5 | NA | CASSPNGGSKYGYTF | TGTGCCAGCAGCCCAAATGGGGGAAGTAAATACGGCTACACCTTC
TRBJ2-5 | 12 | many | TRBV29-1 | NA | CSVQGLGETQYF | TGCAGCGTGCAGGGTTTGGGGGAGACCCAGTACTTC
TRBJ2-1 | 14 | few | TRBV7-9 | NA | CASSSRVGGNEQFF | TGTGCCAGCAGCTCCAGGGTTGGTGGCAATGAGCAGTTCTTC
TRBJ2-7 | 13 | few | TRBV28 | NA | CASCPDTRAEQYF | TGTGCCAGCTGCCCGGACACCCGCGCCGAGCAGTACTTC
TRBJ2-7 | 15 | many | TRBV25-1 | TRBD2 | CASSEYLSGRAEQYF | TGTGCCAGCAGTGAATATTTAAGCGGGAGGGCCGAGCAGTACTTC
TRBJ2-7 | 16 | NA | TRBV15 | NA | CATSREAAVFSYEQYF | TGTGCCACCAGCAGAGAGGCCGCGGTATTCTCCTACGAGCAGTACTTC
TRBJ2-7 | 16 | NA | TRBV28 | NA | CASSFPRHGLAYEQYF | TGTGCCAGCAGTTTCCCCCGACATGGCCTAGCCTACGAGCAGTACTTC
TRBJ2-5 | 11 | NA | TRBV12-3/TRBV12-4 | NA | CASSYGAEQYF | TGTGCCAGCAGTTATGGAGCGGAGCAGTACTTC
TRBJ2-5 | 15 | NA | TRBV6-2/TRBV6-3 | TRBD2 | CASRALAGYQETQYF | TGTGCCAGCAGAGCACTAGCGGGGTACCAAGAGACCCAGTACTTC
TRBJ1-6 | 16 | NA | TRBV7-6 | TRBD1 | CASSLGTDVYNSPLHF | TGTGCCAGCAGCCTCGGGACAGACGTCTATAATTCACCCCTCCACTTT
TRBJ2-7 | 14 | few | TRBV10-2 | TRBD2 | CASSVSGRSHEQYF | TGCGCCAGCAGTGTCAGCGGGAGGTCGCACGAGCAGTACTTC
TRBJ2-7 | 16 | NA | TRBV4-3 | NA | CASSQGAVGISYEQYF | TGCGCCAGCAGCCAAGGGGCGGTGGGGATCTCCTACGAGCAGTACTTC
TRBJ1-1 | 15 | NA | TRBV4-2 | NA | CASSSTREWYTEAFF | TGTGCCAGCAGCTCCACGAGGGAGTGGTACACTGAAGCTTTCTTT
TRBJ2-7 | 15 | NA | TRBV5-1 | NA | CASSLEGGPTYEQYF | TGCGCCAGCAGCTTGGAGGGCGGGCCGACCTACGAGCAGTACTTC
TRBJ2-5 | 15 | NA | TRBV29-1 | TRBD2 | CSVGAGGVSGETQYF | TGCAGCGTGGGAGCGGGAGGGGTTTCCGGGGAGACCCAGTACTTC
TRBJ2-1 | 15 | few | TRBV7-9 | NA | CASSFLGSSYNEQFF | TGTGCCAGCAGCTTCCTCGGGAGTTCGTACAATGAGCAGTTCTTC
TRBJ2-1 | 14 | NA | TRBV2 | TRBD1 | CASKTGTGANEQFF | TGTGCCAGCAAAACCGGGACAGGGGCAAATGAGCAGTTCTTC
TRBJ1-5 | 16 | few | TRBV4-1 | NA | CASSPTGAIGNQPQHF | TGCGCCAGCAGCCCGACGGGAGCGATCGGCAATCAGCCCCAGCATTTT
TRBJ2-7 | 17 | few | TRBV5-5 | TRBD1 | CASSAAGDRGTVYEQYF | TGTGCCAGCAGCGCAGCTGGGGACAGGGGTACCGTCTACGAGCAGTACTTC
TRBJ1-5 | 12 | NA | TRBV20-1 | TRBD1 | CSWADREQPQHF | TGCAGTTGGGCTGACAGGGAGCAGCCCCAGCATTTT
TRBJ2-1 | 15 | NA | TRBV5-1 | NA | CASSLAVTGKSEQFF | TGCGCCAGCAGCTTGGCCGTCACAGGGAAGAGCGAGCAGTTCTTC
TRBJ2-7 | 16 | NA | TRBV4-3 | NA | CASSQVGASFSYEQYF | TGCGCCAGCAGCCAAGTCGGGGCCAGCTTCTCCTACGAGCAGTACTTC
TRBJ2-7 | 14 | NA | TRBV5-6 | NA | CASSLSDLIYEQYF | TGTGCCAGCAGCTTGTCGGATTTGATCTACGAGCAGTACTTC
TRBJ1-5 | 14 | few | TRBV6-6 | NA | CASSPTGSGQPQHF | TGTGCCAGCAGCCCAACAGGGTCAGGTCAGCCCCAGCATTTT
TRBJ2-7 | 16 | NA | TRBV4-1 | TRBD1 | CASSQTTGVLSYEQYF | TGCGCCAGCAGCCAAACTACAGGGGTCCTCTCCTACGAGCAGTACTTC
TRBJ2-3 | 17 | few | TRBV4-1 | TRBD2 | CASNNLGLAGRGDTQYF | TGCGCCAGCAACAACCTGGGACTAGCGGGACGGGGAGATACGCAGTATTTT
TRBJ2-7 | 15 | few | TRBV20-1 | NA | CSARHPAGGSYEQYF | TGCAGTGCTAGACACCCTGCAGGGGGGTCCTACGAGCAGTACTTC
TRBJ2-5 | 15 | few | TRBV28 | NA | CASSSQQRRRETQYF | TGTGCCAGCAGTTCCCAACAGAGGCGTAGAGAGACCCAGTACTTC
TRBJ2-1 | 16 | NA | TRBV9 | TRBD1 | CAGSPSGTGIGDEQFF | TGTGCCGGCAGCCCGTCCGGGACAGGGATCGGGGATGAGCAGTTCTTC
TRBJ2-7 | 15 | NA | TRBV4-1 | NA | CASSRMMGSRYEQYF | TGCGCCAGCAGCCGCATGATGGGATCCCGCTACGAGCAGTACTTC
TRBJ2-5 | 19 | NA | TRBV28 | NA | CASSSADWTRAGAQETQYF | TGTGCCAGCAGTAGTGCGGACTGGACGAGGGCGGGGGCACAAGAGACCCAGTACTTC
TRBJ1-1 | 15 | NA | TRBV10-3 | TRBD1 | CAISKGDRASTEAFF | TGTGCCATCAGTAAGGGGGACAGGGCGAGCACTGAAGCTTTCTTT
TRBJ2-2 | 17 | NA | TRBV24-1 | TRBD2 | CATSGAPGLPLTGELFF | TGTGCCACCAGTGGCGCCCCGGGACTACCTTTGACCGGGGAGCTGTTTTTT
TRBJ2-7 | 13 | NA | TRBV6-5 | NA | CTSSPGDSYEQYF | TGTACCAGCAGCCCAGGGGATAGTTACGAGCAGTACTTC
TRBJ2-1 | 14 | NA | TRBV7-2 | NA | CASSPRGSYNEQFF | TGTGCCAGCAGCCCGAGGGGTTCCTACAATGAGCAGTTCTTC
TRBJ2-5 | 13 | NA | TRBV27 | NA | CASRGEERKTQYF | TGTGCCAGCCGCGGCGAGGAGCGCAAGACCCAGTACTTC
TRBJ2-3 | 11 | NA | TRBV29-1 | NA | CSGVTGDTQYF | TGCAGCGGTGTGACTGGGGATACGCAGTATTTT
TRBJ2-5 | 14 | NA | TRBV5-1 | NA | CASSPWTPQETQYF | TGCGCCAGCAGCCCCTGGACACCTCAAGAGACCCAGTACTTC
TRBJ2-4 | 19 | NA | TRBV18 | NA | CASSPPIFGTPVAKNIQYF | TGTGCCAGCTCACCACCGATATTCGGCACCCCCGTAGCCAAAAACATTCAGTACTTC
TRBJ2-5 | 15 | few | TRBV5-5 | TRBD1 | CASSLKVTGLETQYF | TGTGCCAGCAGCTTGAAGGTGACAGGGCTCGAGACCCAGTACTTC
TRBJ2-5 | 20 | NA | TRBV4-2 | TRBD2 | CASSQVPPGTSGGYQETQYF | TGTGCCAGCAGCCAAGTGCCCCCCGGGACTAGCGGGGGGTACCAAGAGACCCAGTACTTC
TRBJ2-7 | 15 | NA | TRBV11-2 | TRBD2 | CASSSPRGRAYEQYF | TGTGCCAGCAGCTCCCCTCGCGGGAGGGCGTACGAGCAGTACTTC
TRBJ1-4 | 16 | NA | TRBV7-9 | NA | CASSRPAGAIPEKLFF | TGTGCCAGCAGCCGCCCTGCGGGGGCGATTCCTGAAAAACTGTTTTTT
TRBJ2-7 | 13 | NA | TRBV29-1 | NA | CSVCRDFTYEQYF | TGCAGCGTTTGCCGGGACTTTACCTACGAGCAGTACTTC
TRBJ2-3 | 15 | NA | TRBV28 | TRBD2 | CASSLGTSGRATQYF | TGTGCCAGCAGTTTAGGGACTAGCGGGAGAGCTACGCAGTATTTT
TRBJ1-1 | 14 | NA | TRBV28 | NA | CASSLFRANTEAFF | TGTGCCAGCAGTTTATTCAGGGCGAACACTGAAGCTTTCTTT
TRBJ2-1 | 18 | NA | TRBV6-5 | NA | CASSYPPHTAKIYNEQFF | TGTGCCAGCAGTTACCCGCCTCACACCGCTAAAATCTACAATGAGCAGTTCTTC
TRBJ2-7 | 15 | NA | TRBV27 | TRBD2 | CASRALTGGSYEQYF | TGTGCCAGCAGGGCCCTAACTGGCGGGAGCTACGAGCAGTACTTC